Included here is one T cell receptor (beta chain) sequence, with context. Some clones are missing from TCRdb's copy, which holds only in-frame ones; the method was immunoSEQ multiplex PCR. This repertoire shows 250,000 to 300,000 clones, 88% found once; its top ten account for about 11%. The ends lost 2 bases at V and 6 bases at J; junction bases unmatched: 5. The CDR3 extends over 15 amino acids. Germline CDR1 is MNHNS and CDR2 is SASEGT. The record originates from a study of blood T cell repertoires in COVID-19. The chain is built from TRBV6-1 and TRBJ2-3; 10 bases align to TRBD2. The sequence was obtained from a woman aged 30 to 39 with COVID-19, enrolled during active disease. The specimen sequenced was peripheral blood. The CDR3 protein is CASSETIAGGDTQYF. The CDR3 DNA is TGTGCCAGCAGTGAAACTATAGCGGGAGGTGATACGCAGTATTTT.